Included here is one T cell receptor (beta chain) sequence, with context. Clones were sequenced by immunoSEQ multiplex PCR, and TCRdb holds only the in-frame ones, with some missing. The sample includes about 40,000 clones, approximately 80% of them seen just once. The V gene lost 2 bases and the J gene lost 4 bases, with 9 bases spanning the gap. This CDR3 region has 13 residues. CDR1 KGHSH and CDR2 LQKENI come from the germline V gene. The data were obtained in a study of OX40 agonist ivuxolimab in advanced cancers. Study-level information: Treatment of patients was with ivuxolimab, an agonistic anti-OX40 (CD134) antibody.

The receptor comes from an adult with an advanced solid tumor such as melanoma, head and neck, liver or kidney cancer. The sample consisted of CD4+ or CD8+ T cells sorted from blood, taken in a trial of the OX40 agonist ivuxolimab. The chain recombines TRBV18 with TRBJ2-7, with D tentatively TRBD2 (5 bases). The CDR3 DNA is TGTGCCAGCTCACCAGTAGGAGGTTACGAGCAGTACTTC. It codes for CASSPVGGYEQYF.